A single TCR beta chain is shown here with its context. The ends lost 4 bases at V and 5 bases at J; junction bases unmatched: 8. The CDR3 covers 17 residues. The germline gives CDR1 MRHNA, CDR2 SNTAGT. These data come from a study of Graves' ophthalmopathy and Graves' hyperthyroidism. Researchers took RNA transcripts and amplified TCR beta CDR3 regions from them. First-round RT-PCR employed HTBI primers, with a second-round multiplex PCR after it. Each CDR3 protein is one row after TCRdb ran MiXCR on the multiplex PCR reads. The sample records hundreds of thousands of distinct CDR3 sequences, approximately 15% being singletons.

The rearrangement joins TRBV6-4 to TRBJ2-5, with 15 nucleotides matching TRBD2. The sequence was obtained from a woman younger than 30 with stable Graves' hyperthyroidism. Sequencing was carried out using peripheral blood. For the CDR3, the DNA is TGTGCCAGCAGTGGCCGGACTAGCGGGGGGGCCGGGGAGACCCAGTACTTC. It translates to CASSGRTSGGAGETQYF.